This T cell receptor beta chain was captured by sequencing in a study of blood T cell repertoires in COVID-19 (dated by TCRdb to the early 2020s). General notes on the study: Collaborator samples came from the United States, Italy and Spain and covered acute and convalescent phases of COVID-19. Samples came from the ongoing ImmuneRACE study (first 160 participants) plus 1,254 subjects from 6 global collaborators. The repertoires were made available in a free public database intended to serve as a resource for research on the immune response to SARS-CoV-2. Nearly every sample came with metadata listing a de-identified subject ID, COVID-19 status, age in years and sex. The dataset comprised deeply sampled blood TCRbeta repertoires from subjects exposed to, actively infected with, or recovered from COVID-19. Where HLA class I and class II types were available, the types were taken from metadata supplied by the sample provider, not from assay-based typing. The prospective study material was composed of cDNA or gDNA derived from T cells, B-cell-depleted T cells, or PBMCs.

The immunoSEQ Assay, a bias-controlled multiplex PCR, was used to amplify TCRbeta CDR3 regions from genomic DNA. The original pipeline was this. The number of nucleated cells in each sample was estimated from the amplification of reference gene primers within the assay. To quantify the absolute abundance of each unique TCRbeta CDR3 rearrangement, sequence reads were collapsed and filtered. For each sample, productive Simpson clonality was calculated as the square root of Simpson's diversity index over productive rearrangements. Entries here come from immuneACCESS through TCRdb and include only in-frame sequences with V and J called. Some clones fail to appear in such tables; in the studies checked, an unresolved V gene covers under half of the shortfall, and the cause of the remainder is unknown. V and J calls plus clone size are reproduced from that table; the DNA served to infer D and trimming. In this sample the table shows approximately 90,000 clones, more than 75% of which occur a single time. Clones ranked in the top ten supply roughly 7.1% of the sample.

To note about this clone: It lacks a known antigen. No base qualities exist here, and no much larger clone lies one base off it.

What the study reported, not specific to this receptor: Clinical and demographic metadata were provided uncurated, with the amount varying by source and participant.

The CDR3 goes from the cysteine to the phenylalanine over 13 residues. The entry retains the CDR3 DNA only, 39 bases that are in frame from base 1. V is pruned by 11 bases and J by 4 bases, leaving 9 bases of the junction without a gene match. CDR1 and CDR2 were assigned from the germline V gene (reference sequence) as LNHDA and SQIVND. The collaborating institutions used their own protocols to collect whole blood in K2EDTA tubes. For TCRbeta analysis, collaborator samples were shipped as frozen whole blood, as isolated PBMCs, or as DNA extracted from either sample type. This clonotype was sampled from a human donor with acute or convalescent COVID-19. The donor label of this sample is uncertain. The specimen sequenced was peripheral blood. The chain couples TRBV19 to TRBJ1-2; 8 nucleotides in the junction match TRBD1. The DNA sequence is as follows: TGTGCCGTCAGGACAGGGAGCACCTATGGCTACACCTTC. It encodes CAVRTGSTYGYTF.